The 2 T cell receptor beta chains presented below share a single source sample, sequenced in a study of CD8+ T cells in alopecia areata. Extracted RNA was reverse transcribed, and the resulting cDNA served as sequencing template. This table comes from immunoSEQ multiplex PCR, and its TCRdb copy is limited to in-frame clones, with some not included. Of 150,000 to 200,000 clones in the sample, 55% are singletons; the top ten hold under 5.5%. Sequences were obtained from CD4+ T cells sorted from blood. The receptors here all came from a human donor in good health.

CDR3 nucleotides: TGTGCCAGCTCACCAGCGGGACAGGAGACCCAGTACTTC. Its protein is CASSPAGQETQYF. The V and J genes are TRBV18 and TRBJ2-5; D is perhaps TRBD1 (7 bases). Germline assignment: CDR1 KGHSH and CDR2 LQKENI. CDR3 length equals 13 residues. The V end was cut by 2 bases, the J end by 5 bases, with 9 bases between.

In this sample, this clone turned up many times. CDR3 sequence: CASRQGSGSYEQYF. The CDR3 region has the DNA TGCGCCAGCAGACAGGGTTCGGGTTCCTACGAGCAGTACTTC. V gene TRBV4-1 combines with J gene TRBJ2-7, with a tentative D call TRBD1 (6 bases). The CDR3 totals 14 residues. V was clipped by 6 bases and J by 1 base, with 13 bases between them. Germline values: CDR1 MGHRA, CDR2 YSYEKL.